This T cell receptor beta chain was captured by sequencing in a study of T cell responses to AZD1222 COVID-19 vaccine. Study-wide findings and caveats: Compared with day 0, the breadth and depth of the Spike-specific TCR repertoire rose significantly after two doses of AZD1222. Only a handful of people who got AZD1222 tested seropositive at baseline. In all cases, repertoires were sampled only after the peak T cell response. The sample set comprised mostly white British donors with more females, and clonal diversity was possibly underestimated.

Note on this clone: Its antigen is unidentified.

Only in-frame clones appear in the TCRdb table, and some are missing; sequencing was by immunoSEQ multiplex PCR. The profile shows some 150,000 clones, just over 90% of them singletons. CDR1 KGHSH and CDR2 LQKENI come from the germline V gene. The V gene end was trimmed by 2 bases and the J gene end by 9 bases; junction bases not matched to a gene: 3. The CDR3 is 14 residues long. The sequence was collected from an adult in good health. The sequencing here drew on peripheral blood, taken on day 0 of MenACWY control vaccination. The chain uses TRBV18 and TRBJ1-6, with 8 bases lining up with TRBD1. CDR3 DNA sequence: TGTGCCAGCTCACCAAACAGGGGGTCTTCACCCCTCCACTTT. Its protein is CASSPNRGSSPLHF.